The text below deals with one TCR beta chain. There is no known antigen for this receptor. Base qualities are not recorded, but no much larger clone differs from it by a single base. This sample is part of a study of blood T cell repertoires in COVID-19 (TCRdb year 2020). At the level of the whole study: Samples covering the acute and convalescent phases of COVID-19 were provided by collaborators in the United States, Italy and Spain. The prospective study material was composed of cDNA or gDNA derived from T cells, B-cell-depleted T cells, or PBMCs. Subjects who had been exposed to COVID-19, were actively infected with it, or had recovered from it provided the deeply sampled blood TCRbeta repertoires that made up the dataset. The repertoires were released in a freely available public database meant as a resource for research on the immune response to SARS-CoV-2. The samples were drawn from two sources: the first 160 participants of the ongoing ImmuneRACE study, and fewer than 1,500 subjects contributed by 6 global collaborators. Sample metadata almost always included a de-identified subject ID, COVID-19 status, age in years and sex. Where HLA class I and class II types were available, the types were taken from metadata supplied by the sample provider, not from assay-based typing.

From the germline V gene (reference sequence), CDR1 is SEHNR and CDR2 is FQNEAQ. The CDR3 holds 13 amino acids from the cysteine to the phenylalanine. Here the CDR3 DNA is all that survives: 39 bases in frame from base 1. V is cut back by 0 bases and J by 8 bases, with 1 base in the junction unmatched. TCRbeta CDR3 regions were amplified from genomic DNA by means of the immunoSEQ Assay, a bias-controlled multiplex PCR. As for the authors' bioinformatics: The number of nucleated cells in each sample was estimated from the amplification of reference gene primers within the assay. To quantify the absolute abundance of each unique TCRbeta CDR3 rearrangement, sequence reads were collapsed and filtered. For each sample, productive Simpson clonality was calculated by taking the square root of Simpson's diversity index across productive rearrangements. In TCRdb, the immuneACCESS table is reduced to in-frame sequences with V and J assigned. These tables do not hold every clone; where another copy was compared, an unresolved V gene accounts for under half, and the others remain unexplained. That table furnishes V, J and clone size, whereas the DNA furnished D and trimming. The sample records tens of thousands of clones, 70% to 90% of which are singletons. Around 13% of the sample is taken by the ten largest.

The collaborating institutions used their own protocols to collect whole blood in K2EDTA tubes. For TCRbeta analysis, collaborators shipped samples as frozen whole blood, isolated PBMCs, or DNA extracted from either of those sample types. Results and caveats for the whole study, not just this receptor: How much clinical and demographic metadata was included differed by source and by participant, and the metadata was provided uncurated.

Input material: peripheral blood. This sequence originates from a woman in her sixties or seventies in a cohort sampled during active COVID-19. The rearranged segments are TRBV7-9 and TRBJ1-2; 9 bases in between match TRBD1. Here is the DNA: TGTGCCAGCAGCTTAGCGGGGACAGGGGGCTACACCTTC. Translated, it gives CASSLAGTGGYTF.